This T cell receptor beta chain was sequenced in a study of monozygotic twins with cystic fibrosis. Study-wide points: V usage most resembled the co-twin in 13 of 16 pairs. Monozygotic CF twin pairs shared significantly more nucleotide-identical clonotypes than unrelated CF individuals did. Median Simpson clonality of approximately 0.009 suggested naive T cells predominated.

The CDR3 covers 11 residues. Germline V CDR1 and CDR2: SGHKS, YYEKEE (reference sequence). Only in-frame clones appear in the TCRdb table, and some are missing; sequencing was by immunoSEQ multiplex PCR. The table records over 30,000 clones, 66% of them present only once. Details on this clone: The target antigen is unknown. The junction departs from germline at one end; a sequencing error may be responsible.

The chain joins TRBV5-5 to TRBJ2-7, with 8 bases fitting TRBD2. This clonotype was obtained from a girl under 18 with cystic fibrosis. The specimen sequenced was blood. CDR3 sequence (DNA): TGTGCCAGCAGCTTAACCGGGGGGGCGAGCTTC. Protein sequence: CASSLTGGASF.